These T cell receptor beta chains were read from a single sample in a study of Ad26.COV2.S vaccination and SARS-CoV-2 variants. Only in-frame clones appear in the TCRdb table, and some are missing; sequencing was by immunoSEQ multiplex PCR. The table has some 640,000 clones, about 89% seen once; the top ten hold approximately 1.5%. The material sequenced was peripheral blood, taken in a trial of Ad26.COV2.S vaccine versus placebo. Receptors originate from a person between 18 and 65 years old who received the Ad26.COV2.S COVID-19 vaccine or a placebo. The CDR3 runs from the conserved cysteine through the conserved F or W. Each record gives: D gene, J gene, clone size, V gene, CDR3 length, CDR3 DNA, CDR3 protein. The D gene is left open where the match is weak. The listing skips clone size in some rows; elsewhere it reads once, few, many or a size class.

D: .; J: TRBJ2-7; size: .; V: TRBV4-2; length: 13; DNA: TGTGCCAGCAGCCAGGAACAGGAGTACGAGCAGTACTTC; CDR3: CASSQEQEYEQYF
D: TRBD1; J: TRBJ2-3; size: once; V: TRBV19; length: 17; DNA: TGTGCCAGTAGTATTACAGCTACACAGGGGGCGGGAGATACGCAGTATTTT; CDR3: CASSITATQGAGDTQYF
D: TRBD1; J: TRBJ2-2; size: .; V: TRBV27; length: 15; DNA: TGTGCCAGCAGTCTCGGGACAGGAGTTATAGCGGAGCTGTTTTTT; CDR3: CASSLGTGVIAELFF
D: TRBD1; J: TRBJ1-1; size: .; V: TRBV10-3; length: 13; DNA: TGTGCCATCACGCCCCGACAGGGAACTGAAGCTTTCTTT; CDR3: CAITPRQGTEAFF
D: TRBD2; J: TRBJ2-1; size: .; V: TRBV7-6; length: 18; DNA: TGTGCCAGCAGCCTAACTAGCGGGAGGCCTAGCTCCTACAATGAGCAGTTCTTC; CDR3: CASSLTSGRPSSYNEQFF
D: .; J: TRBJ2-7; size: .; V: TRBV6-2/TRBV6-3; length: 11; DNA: TGTGCCAGCAGTTACGGGGTCGAGCAGTACTTC; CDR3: CASSYGVEQYF
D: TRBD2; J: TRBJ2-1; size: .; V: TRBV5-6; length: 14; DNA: TGTGCCAGCTCGGGACTAGCGGGAGAATGGGAGCAGTTCTTC; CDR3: CASSGLAGEWEQFF
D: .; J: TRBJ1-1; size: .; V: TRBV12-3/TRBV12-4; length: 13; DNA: TGTGCCAGCAGTAGAGGGGGTGGAACTGAAGCTTTCTTT; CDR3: CASSRGGGTEAFF
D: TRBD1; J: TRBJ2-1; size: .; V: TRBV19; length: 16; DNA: TGTGCCAGTAGTAATAACCGGGACAGGGTAGTCGATGAGCAGTTCTTC; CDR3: CASSNNRDRVVDEQFF
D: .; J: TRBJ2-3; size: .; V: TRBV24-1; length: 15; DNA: TGTGCCACCAGTGATTCTTTAGGAAACACAGATACGCAGTATTTT; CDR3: CATSDSLGNTDTQYF
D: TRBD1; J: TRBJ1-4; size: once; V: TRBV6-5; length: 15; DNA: TGTGCCAGCAGTTACTCCGGGACAGGGGGCGGAAAACTGTTTTTT; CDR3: CASSYSGTGGGKLFF
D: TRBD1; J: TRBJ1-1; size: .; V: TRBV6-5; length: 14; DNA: TGTGCCAGCAGTACTTACAGGGGGCTAGGTGAAGCTTTCTTT; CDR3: CASSTYRGLGEAFF
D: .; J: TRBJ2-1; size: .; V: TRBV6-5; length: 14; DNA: TGTGCCAGCAACCAAGGGTCGACCCACAATGAGCAGTTCTTC; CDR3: CASNQGSTHNEQFF
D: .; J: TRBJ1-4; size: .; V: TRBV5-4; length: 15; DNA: TGTGCCAGCAGCTTGGCGGACAGAAATAATGAAAAACTGTTTTTT; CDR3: CASSLADRNNEKLFF
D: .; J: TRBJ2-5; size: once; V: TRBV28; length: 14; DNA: TGTGCCAGCAGCCTCGACGGGACTCAAGAGACCCAGTACTTC; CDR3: CASSLDGTQETQYF
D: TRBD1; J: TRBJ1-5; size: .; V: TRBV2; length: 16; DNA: TGTGCCAGCAGCCCCGGCAGGGGGTATAGCAATCAGCCCCAGCATTTT; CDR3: CASSPGRGYSNQPQHF
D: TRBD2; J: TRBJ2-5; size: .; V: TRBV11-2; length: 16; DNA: TGTGCCAGCAGCTTAGCCCGGGGAGGGCCAGGGGAGACCCAGTACTTC; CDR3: CASSLARGGPGETQYF
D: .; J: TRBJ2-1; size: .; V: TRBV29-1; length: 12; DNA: TGCAGCGTTGAAGATGGGACAATGAGGCAGTTCTTC; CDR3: CSVEDGTMRQFF
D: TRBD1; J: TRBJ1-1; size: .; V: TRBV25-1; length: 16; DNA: TGTGCCAGCAGTGAATGGCCCCGGACAGGGAACACTGAAGCTTTCTTT; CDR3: CASSEWPRTGNTEAFF
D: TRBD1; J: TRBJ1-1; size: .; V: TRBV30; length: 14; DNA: TGTGCCTGGAGTACCTCAGGGGGAAGCACTGAAGCTTTCTTT; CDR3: CAWSTSGGSTEAFF
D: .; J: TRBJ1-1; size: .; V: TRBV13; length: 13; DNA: TGTGCCAGCAGCTCCCGGGGGGACACTGAAGCTTTCTTT; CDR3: CASSSRGDTEAFF
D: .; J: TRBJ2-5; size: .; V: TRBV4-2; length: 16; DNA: TGTGCCAGCAGCCAAGAAGGTAGGGGACTCCCCTCGACCCAGTACTTC; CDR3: CASSQEGRGLPSTQYF
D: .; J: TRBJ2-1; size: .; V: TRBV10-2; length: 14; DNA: TGCGCCAGCAGTCCTAGAGAGGCCTACAATGAGCAGTTCTTC; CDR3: CASSPREAYNEQFF
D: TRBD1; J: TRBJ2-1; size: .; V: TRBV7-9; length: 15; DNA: TGTGCCAGCAGCTATACTAGGGGGCTTTGGGATGAGCAGTTCTTC; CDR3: CASSYTRGLWDEQFF
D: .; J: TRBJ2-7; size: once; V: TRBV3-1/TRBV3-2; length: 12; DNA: TGTGCCAGCAGCTCCGGTCTCTACGAGCAGTACTTC; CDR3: CASSSGLYEQYF
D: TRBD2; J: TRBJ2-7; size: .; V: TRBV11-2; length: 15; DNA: TGTGCCAGCAGCTTAACAACTAGCGGGAAGAACGAGCAGTACTTC; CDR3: CASSLTTSGKNEQYF
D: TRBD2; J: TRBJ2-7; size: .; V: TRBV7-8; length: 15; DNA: TGTGCCAGCAGCTTAGTGTCCAGCGGGGGGTACGAGCAGTACTTC; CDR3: CASSLVSSGGYEQYF
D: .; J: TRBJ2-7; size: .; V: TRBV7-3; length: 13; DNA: TGTGCCAGCAGCTTAACGAAGGGGGGCGAGCAGTACTTC; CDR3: CASSLTKGGEQYF
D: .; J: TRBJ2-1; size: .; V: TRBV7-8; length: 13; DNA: TGTGCCAGCAGCTTACCGGACAGCAATGAGCAGTTCTTC; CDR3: CASSLPDSNEQFF
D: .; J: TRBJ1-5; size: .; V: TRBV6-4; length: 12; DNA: TGTGCCAGCAGTGATGGGGATCAGCCCCAGCATTTT; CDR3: CASSDGDQPQHF
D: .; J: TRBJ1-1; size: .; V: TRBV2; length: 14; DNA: TGTGCCAGCAGTTCTGACAGATTGAACACTGAAGCTTTCTTT; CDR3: CASSSDRLNTEAFF
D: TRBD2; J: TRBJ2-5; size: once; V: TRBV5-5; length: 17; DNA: TGTGCCAGCAGCGGGCGGTCTAGCGGACTCCAAGGGGAGACCCAGTACTTC; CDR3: CASSGRSSGLQGETQYF
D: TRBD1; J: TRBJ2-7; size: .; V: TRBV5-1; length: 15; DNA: TGCGCCAGCAGCTTCACGACAGGGGTTTCCTACGAGCAGTACTTC; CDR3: CASSFTTGVSYEQYF
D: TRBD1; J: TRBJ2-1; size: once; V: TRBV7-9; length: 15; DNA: TGTGCCAGCAGCTTAAAGGGGCAGGGGGACAATGAGCAGTTCTTC; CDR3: CASSLKGQGDNEQFF
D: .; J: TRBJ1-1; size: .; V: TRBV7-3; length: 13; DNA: TGTGCCAGCAGCTTTCGGGGGAACACTGAAGCTTTCTTT; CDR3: CASSFRGNTEAFF
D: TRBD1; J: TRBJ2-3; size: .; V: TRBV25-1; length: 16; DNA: TGTGCCAGCAGTGAATTCCGGGGACAGGACACAGATACGCAGTATTTT; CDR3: CASSEFRGQDTDTQYF
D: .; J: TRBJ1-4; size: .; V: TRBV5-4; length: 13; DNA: TGTGCCAGCAGCTTGTATTCGAATGAAAAACTGTTTTTT; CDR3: CASSLYSNEKLFF
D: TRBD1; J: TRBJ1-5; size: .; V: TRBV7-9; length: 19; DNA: TGTGCCAGCAGCGCTCATCAGGGACAGGGGCTCTATAGCAATCAGCCCCAGCATTTT; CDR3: CASSAHQGQGLYSNQPQHF
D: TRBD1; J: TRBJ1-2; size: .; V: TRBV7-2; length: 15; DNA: TGTGCCAGCAGCTTTGCGGACAGGGAAGACTATGGCTACACCTTC; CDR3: CASSFADREDYGYTF
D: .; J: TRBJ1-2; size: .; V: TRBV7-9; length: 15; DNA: TGTGCCAGCAGCCCTGAGGGAGGTTTTACCTATGGCTACACCTTC; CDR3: CASSPEGGFTYGYTF
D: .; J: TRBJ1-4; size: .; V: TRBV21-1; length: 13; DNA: TGTGCCAGCAGCAAAGGACAGAATGAAAAACTGTTTTTT; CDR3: CASSKGQNEKLFF
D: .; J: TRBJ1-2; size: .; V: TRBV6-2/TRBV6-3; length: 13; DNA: TGTGCCAGCAGTTATTCTGGACAGCCCGGCTACACCTTC; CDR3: CASSYSGQPGYTF
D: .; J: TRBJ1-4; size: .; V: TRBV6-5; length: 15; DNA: TGTGCCAGCAGTCCAGGATGGGCAACTAATGAAAAACTGTTTTTT; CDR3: CASSPGWATNEKLFF
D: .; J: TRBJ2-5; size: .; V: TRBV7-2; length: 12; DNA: TGTGCCAGCAGAGGGGTGAGGGGGTCCCAGTACTTC; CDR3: CASRGVRGSQYF
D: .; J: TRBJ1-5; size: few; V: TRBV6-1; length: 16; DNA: TGTGCCAGCAGTGACTGGTTAGCGGGGCCCAATCAGCCCCAGCATTTT; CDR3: CASSDWLAGPNQPQHF
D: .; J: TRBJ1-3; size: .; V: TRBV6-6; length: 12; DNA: TGTGCCAGCAGGAGACATCGTAACACCATATATTTT; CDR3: CASRRHRNTIYF
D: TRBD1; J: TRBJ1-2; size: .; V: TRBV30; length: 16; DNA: TGTGCCTGCTACTTCCGGGACAGCGTTTTAATGGATGGCTACACCTTC; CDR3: CACYFRDSVLMDGYTF
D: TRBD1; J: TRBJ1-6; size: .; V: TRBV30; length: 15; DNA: TGTGCCTGGAGTAGCGGACAGGGGGCCAATTCACCCCTCCACTTT; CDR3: CAWSSGQGANSPLHF
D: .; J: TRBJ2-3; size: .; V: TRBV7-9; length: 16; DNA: TGTGCCAGCAGCTACCCGACAGAAGGAAGCACAGATACGCAGTATTTT; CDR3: CASSYPTEGSTDTQYF
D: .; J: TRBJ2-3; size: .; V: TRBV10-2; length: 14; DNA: TGCGCCAGCAGTGCCAACGGCCCCACAGATACGCAGTATTTT; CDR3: CASSANGPTDTQYF
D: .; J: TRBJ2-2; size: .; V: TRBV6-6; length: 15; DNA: TGTGCCAGCACCCACGGCCTGACTTACACCGGGGAGCTGTTTTTT; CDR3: CASTHGLTYTGELFF
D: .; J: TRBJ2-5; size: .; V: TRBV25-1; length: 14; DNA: TGTGCCAGCAGTGAGGTAGAGACTCAAGAGACCCAGTACTTC; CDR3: CASSEVETQETQYF
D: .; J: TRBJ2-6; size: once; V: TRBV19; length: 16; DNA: TGTGCCAGTAGTACCCAAACCGGCTCTGGGGCCAACGTCCTGACTTTC; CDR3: CASSTQTGSGANVLTF
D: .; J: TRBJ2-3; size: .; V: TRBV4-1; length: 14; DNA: TGCGCCAGCAGCCAAAACCCAACGGTAGATACGCAGTATTTT; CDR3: CASSQNPTVDTQYF
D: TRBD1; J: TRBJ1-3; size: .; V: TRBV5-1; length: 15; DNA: TGCGCCAGCAGCCCGGAACAGGGGGCTGGAAACACCATATATTTT; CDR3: CASSPEQGAGNTIYF
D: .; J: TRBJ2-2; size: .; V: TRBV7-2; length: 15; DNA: TGTGCCAGCAGCCAGACCGCCCCGAACACCGGGGAGCTGTTTTTT; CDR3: CASSQTAPNTGELFF
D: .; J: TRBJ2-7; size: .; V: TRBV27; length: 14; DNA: TGTGCCAGCAGTTTATCGGAGAGCCTGAACGAGCAGTACTTC; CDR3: CASSLSESLNEQYF
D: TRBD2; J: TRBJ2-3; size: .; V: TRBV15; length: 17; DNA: TGTGCCACCAGCACGGGACTAGCGGGAGAGGGGGCAGATACGCAGTATTTT; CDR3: CATSTGLAGEGADTQYF
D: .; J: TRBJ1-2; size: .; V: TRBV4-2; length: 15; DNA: TGTGCCAGCAGCCAAGATCTGACAACGAACTATGGCTACACCTTC; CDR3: CASSQDLTTNYGYTF